This TCR beta chain was profiled in a study of shared clonotypes between healthy human individuals. On the study more broadly: Every donor yielded three CD4 naive, three CD4 memory, two CD8 naive and one CD8 memory plate.

Losses at the gene ends were 1 base for V and 2 bases for J; bases not matched to a gene: 7. CDR1 and CDR2 from the germline V gene are LGHNT and FRNRAP. CDR3 length: 17 amino acids. Method: immunoSEQ multiplex PCR; TCRdb's copy keeps in-frame clones and lacks some. The table records millions of clones, around nine tenths of them present only once. Healthy HIV-negative adults without recent acute infections or vaccinations served as donors. Overall study findings and caveats: Measured sharing among donors was expected to vary with sequencing depth.

For this clone: Its antigen is unidentified.

V gene TRBV12-5 combines with J gene TRBJ2-7, with 11 bases lining up with TRBD2. What was sequenced was naive CD4+ T cells sorted from blood. Subset: CD45RA+ positively selected. The sequence derives from a man aged 18 to 29 in good health. CDR3 sequence (DNA): TGTGCTAGTGGTTTGGATCGAGGGGGACTAGCGGCCTACGAGCAGTACTTC. Residues: CASGLDRGGLAAYEQYF.